The present TCR beta chain was sequenced within a study of T cell responses to AZD1222 COVID-19 vaccine. Data came from immunoSEQ multiplex PCR; TCRdb stores just in-frame clones and leaves some out. The sample holds about 120,000 clones, around 87% seen once. The sample was peripheral blood, taken on day 0 of AZD1222 vaccination. The source is an adult in good health.

The CDR3 here is CASREGGGWATNEKLFF. The DNA for the CDR3 is TGTGCCAGCAGGGAGGGAGGGGGCTGGGCGACTAATGAAAAACTGTTTTTT. V is TRBV28 and J is TRBJ1-4; 7 positions agree with TRBD1. Germline assignment: CDR1 MDHEN and CDR2 SYDVKM. J lost 2 bases, V lost 6 bases, and 12 bases had no gene match. The CDR3 is 17 residues long. Supplemented by reference TRBV28 and TRBJ1-4, the full variable domain reads DVKVTQSSRYLVKRTGEKVFLECVQDMDHENMFWYRQDPGLGLRLIYFSYDVKMKEKGDIPEGYSVSREKKERFSLILESASTNQTSMYLCASREGGGWATNEKLFFGSGTQLSVL.